Listed below are T cell receptor beta chains from one sample, sequenced in a study of identical twins. TCRdb itself ran the 5' RACE reads through MiXCR, one entry per CDR3 protein. The data show around 530,000 distinct CDR3 sequences, with roughly 15% seen just once and less than 0.5% held by the top ten. These records were also assigned to another study, of yellow fever vaccine responses in identical twins.

The specimen was CD4+ T cells sorted from blood. All receptors come from a woman between 18 and 29 years old in good health. The CDR3 runs from the conserved cysteine through the conserved F or W. Where a row states a size, it is once, few, many or the class of an expanded clone; other rows omit it.

cdr3_aa: CASSFGQGAQNEQFF
j_call: TRBJ2-1
v_call: TRBV7-3
clone_size: few

cdr3_aa: CASSPGVIGDTQYF
j_call: TRBJ2-3
v_call: TRBV5-1
clone_size: few

cdr3_aa: CASSQRRSRAQYF
j_call: TRBJ2-3
v_call: TRBV3-1
clone_size: few

cdr3_aa: CASSLGGSSKTQYF
j_call: TRBJ2-5
v_call: TRBV27
clone_size: few

cdr3_aa: CASSLGLAGAYEQYF
j_call: TRBJ2-7
v_call: TRBV5-1
clone_size: many

cdr3_aa: CSAYSGTEAFF
j_call: TRBJ1-1
v_call: TRBV20-1
clone_size: -

cdr3_aa: CASSPDRVSGYTF
j_call: TRBJ1-2
v_call: TRBV5-5
clone_size: -

cdr3_aa: CASSSPVQSDGYTF
j_call: TRBJ1-2
v_call: TRBV6-5
clone_size: -

cdr3_aa: CASSLVLRDTGELFF
j_call: TRBJ2-2
v_call: TRBV5-1
clone_size: few

cdr3_aa: CASRPGTSTYNEQFF
j_call: TRBJ2-1
v_call: TRBV6-1
clone_size: -

cdr3_aa: CASSLPHLPGYTEAFF
j_call: TRBJ1-1
v_call: TRBV12-3/TRBV12-4
clone_size: -

cdr3_aa: CSATPDFNSGKEFF
j_call: TRBJ2-1
v_call: TRBV20-1
clone_size: -

cdr3_aa: CASSQTGSFSTDTQYF
j_call: TRBJ2-3
v_call: TRBV4-2
clone_size: many

cdr3_aa: CASSPSRPGETQYF
j_call: TRBJ2-5
v_call: TRBV3-1
clone_size: few

cdr3_aa: CASSPTARTQYF
j_call: TRBJ2-3
v_call: TRBV12-3/TRBV12-4
clone_size: many

cdr3_aa: CASVADKRTDTQYF
j_call: TRBJ2-3
v_call: TRBV7-9
clone_size: -

cdr3_aa: CASSQGLAGGGDTQYF
j_call: TRBJ2-3
v_call: TRBV4-1
clone_size: few

cdr3_aa: CAISESDRHTGELFF
j_call: TRBJ2-2
v_call: TRBV10-3
clone_size: few

cdr3_aa: CASSPPAGGQANYGYTF
j_call: TRBJ1-2
v_call: TRBV18
clone_size: many

cdr3_aa: CASSPPYGPSREQYF
j_call: TRBJ2-7
v_call: TRBV18
clone_size: -

cdr3_aa: CRATGGSGQDEQFF
j_call: TRBJ2-1
v_call: TRBV20-1
clone_size: few

cdr3_aa: CASSPYPQGPQETQYF
j_call: TRBJ2-5
v_call: TRBV9
clone_size: -

cdr3_aa: CASSQGLRASNSPLHF
j_call: TRBJ1-6
v_call: TRBV4-1
clone_size: few

cdr3_aa: CSALDSYNEQFF
j_call: TRBJ2-1
v_call: TRBV20-1
clone_size: -

cdr3_aa: CASSIPTSGSNNEQFF
j_call: TRBJ2-1
v_call: TRBV5-1
clone_size: few

cdr3_aa: CASSLAGGGNTIYF
j_call: TRBJ1-3
v_call: TRBV5-1
clone_size: few

cdr3_aa: CASSRVLAGVGETQYF
j_call: TRBJ2-5
v_call: TRBV4-2
clone_size: few

cdr3_aa: CSARETSGFTDTQYF
j_call: TRBJ2-3
v_call: TRBV20-1
clone_size: -

cdr3_aa: CSFTGLHETQYF
j_call: TRBJ2-5
v_call: TRBV29-1
clone_size: -

cdr3_aa: CSASGDYSFLVYEQYF
j_call: TRBJ2-7
v_call: TRBV20-1
clone_size: few

cdr3_aa: CASSNPAGTGPYNEQFF
j_call: TRBJ2-1
v_call: TRBV6-1
clone_size: few

cdr3_aa: CASSQEHGRPNTGELFF
j_call: TRBJ2-2
v_call: TRBV4-2
clone_size: -

cdr3_aa: CASSQEALTDTQYF
j_call: TRBJ2-3
v_call: TRBV4-2
clone_size: -

cdr3_aa: CASSEWSQVPHPFVSNYGYTF
j_call: TRBJ1-2
v_call: TRBV6-1
clone_size: few